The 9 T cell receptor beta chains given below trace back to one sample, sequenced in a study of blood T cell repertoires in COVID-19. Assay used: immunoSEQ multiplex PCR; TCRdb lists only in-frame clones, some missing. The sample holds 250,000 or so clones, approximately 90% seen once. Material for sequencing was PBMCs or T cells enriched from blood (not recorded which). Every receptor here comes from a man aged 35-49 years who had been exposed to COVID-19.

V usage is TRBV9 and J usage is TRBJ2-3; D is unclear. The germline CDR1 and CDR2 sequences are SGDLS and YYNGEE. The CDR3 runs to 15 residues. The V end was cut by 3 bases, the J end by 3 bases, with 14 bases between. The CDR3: CASSAPGRITDTQYF. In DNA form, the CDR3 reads TGTGCCAGCAGCGCCCCAGGCAGAATTACAGATACGCAGTATTTT.

The DNA of the CDR3 is TGTGCCAGCAGCCCCCCTCGCACAGATACGCAGTATTTT. This translates into CASSPPRTDTQYF. The chain links TRBV9 to TRBJ2-3; D uncertain. V dropped 4 bases and J dropped 1 base, with 7 bases sitting between them. The CDR3 runs 13 residues. Germline V gives CDR1 SGDLS, CDR2 YYNGEE.

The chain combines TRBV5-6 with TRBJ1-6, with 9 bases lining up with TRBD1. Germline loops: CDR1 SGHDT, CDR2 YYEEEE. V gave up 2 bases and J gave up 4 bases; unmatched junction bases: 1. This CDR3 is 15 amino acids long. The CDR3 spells CASSLQGAYNSPLHF. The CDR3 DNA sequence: TGTGCCAGCAGCTTACAGGGGGCGTATAATTCACCCCTCCACTTT.

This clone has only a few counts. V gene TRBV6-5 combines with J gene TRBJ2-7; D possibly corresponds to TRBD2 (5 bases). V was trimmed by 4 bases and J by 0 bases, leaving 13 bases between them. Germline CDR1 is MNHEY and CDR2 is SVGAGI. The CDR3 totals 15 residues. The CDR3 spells CASSLGAEYSYEQYF. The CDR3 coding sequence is TGTGCCAGCAGTTTGGGAGCGGAGTACTCCTACGAGCAGTACTTC.

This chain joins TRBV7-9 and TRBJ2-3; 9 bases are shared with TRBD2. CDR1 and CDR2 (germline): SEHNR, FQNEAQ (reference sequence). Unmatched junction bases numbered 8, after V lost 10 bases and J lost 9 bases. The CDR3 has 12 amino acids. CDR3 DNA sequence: TGTGCCATTCCGGCTAGCGGGGTAACGCAGTATTTT. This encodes CAIPASGVTQYF.

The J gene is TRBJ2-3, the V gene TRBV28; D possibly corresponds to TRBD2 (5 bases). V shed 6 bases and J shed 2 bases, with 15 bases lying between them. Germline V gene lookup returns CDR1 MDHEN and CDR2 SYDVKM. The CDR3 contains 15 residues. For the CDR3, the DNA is TGTGCCAGCAGGACTCTTACCGGGAACACAGATACGCAGTATTTT. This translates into CASRTLTGNTDTQYF.

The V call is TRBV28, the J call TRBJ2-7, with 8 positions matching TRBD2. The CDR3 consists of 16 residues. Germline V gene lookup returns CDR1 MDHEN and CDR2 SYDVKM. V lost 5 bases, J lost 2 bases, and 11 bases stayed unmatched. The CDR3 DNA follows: TGTGCCAGCAGTACCCCGGGGGGGAAAGGGACCTACGAGCAGTACTTC. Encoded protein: CASSTPGGKGTYEQYF. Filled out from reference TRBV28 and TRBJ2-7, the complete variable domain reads DVKVTQSSRYLVKRTGEKVFLECVQDMDHENMFWYRQDPGLGLRLIYFSYDVKMKEKGDIPEGYSVSREKKERFSLILESASTNQTSMYLCASSTPGGKGTYEQYFGPGTRLTVT.

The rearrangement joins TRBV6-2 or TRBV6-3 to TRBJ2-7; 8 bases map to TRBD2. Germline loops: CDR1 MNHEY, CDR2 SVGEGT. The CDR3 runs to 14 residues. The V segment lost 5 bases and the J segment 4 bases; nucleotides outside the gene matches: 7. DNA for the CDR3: TGTGCCAGCAGTACCGGGGGGGTAGGGTACGAGCAGTACTTC. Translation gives CASSTGGVGYEQYF.

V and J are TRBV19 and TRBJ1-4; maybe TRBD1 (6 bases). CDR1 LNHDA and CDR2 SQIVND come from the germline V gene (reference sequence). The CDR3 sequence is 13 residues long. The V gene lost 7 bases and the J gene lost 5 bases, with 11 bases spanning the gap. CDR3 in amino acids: CASNDRRNEKLFF. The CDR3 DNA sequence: TGTGCCAGTAACGACAGGAGGAATGAAAAACTGTTTTTT.